The 4 T cell receptor beta chains presented below share a single source sample, sequenced in a study of a mutant IDH1 vaccine in newly diagnosed glioma. No antigen has been identified for these receptors. Assay used: immunoSEQ multiplex PCR; TCRdb lists only in-frame clones, some missing. Among fewer than 70,000 clones listed, 70% to 90% were seen once. The sample's time point: week 5, during vaccination. The content of each vaccine dose was 300 ug of mutant IDH1 20-mer peptide, and topical imiquimod accompanied it. Sequenced here: PBMCs, sampled from a glioma patient whose treatment included an IDH1 peptide vaccine. The receptors shown here come from a woman aged 40-49 years with glioma.

The chain couples TRBV7-9 to TRBJ1-4, with a tentative D call TRBD1 (5 bases). Looked up from germline, CDR1 is SEHNR and CDR2 is FQNEAQ (reference sequence). V was cut by 0 bases and J by 4 bases, with 12 bases left in between. CDR3 length equals 16 residues. This chain's CDR3 is CASSLARDGLNEKLFF. The DNA for the CDR3 is TGTGCCAGCAGCTTAGCGCGGGACGGTCTTAATGAAAAACTGTTTTTT.

The V call is TRBV7-9, the J call TRBJ1-2, with TRBD1 matching 11 bases. The CDR3 is 15 amino acids. Trimming cost V 5 bases and J 4 bases; bases outside gene matches: 6. The germline gives CDR1 SEHNR, CDR2 FQNEAQ (reference sequence). CDR3 in amino acids: CASSQGQGASYGYTF. DNA of the CDR3: TGTGCCAGCAGCCAAGGACAGGGGGCTTCCTATGGCTACACCTTC.

Written as DNA, the CDR3 is TGTGCCAGCGGGACAGGGTACACTGAAGCTTTCTTT. Its protein is CASGTGYTEAFF. The chain couples TRBV25-1 to TRBJ1-1; 9 bases fit TRBD1. The CDR3 extends over 12 amino acids. Trimming cost V 8 bases and J 3 bases; bases outside gene matches: 1. Germline assignment: CDR1 MGHDK and CDR2 SYGVNS.

V and J are TRBV10-3 and TRBJ2-5; D ambiguous. The length of the CDR3 is 10 residues. From germline, CDR1 is ENHRY and CDR2 SYGVKD. Between the trimmed V and J ends, which lost 5 bases and 5 bases, there was a span of 3 bases. The CDR3 spells CAISPETQYF. The CDR3 DNA reads TGTGCCATCAGTCCCGAGACCCAGTACTTC.